This T cell receptor (beta chain) was identified in a study of cytomegalovirus exposure and HLA in healthy donors. Healthy individuals who donated bone marrow served as the donors. Details on this clone: What it binds is unknown.

V shed 7 bases and J shed 4 bases, with 14 bases lying between them. The germline gives CDR1 SGDLS, CDR2 YYNGEE. This CDR3 is 13 amino acids long. Overall study results and limits: Three CMV-associated chains proved CMV antigen-specific in vitro. Sequencing likely generated an artifact that appeared as a cluster of highly shared sequence variants. CMV serostatus was the only immune exposure information that was available.

13 Jbeta primers and 60 Vbeta primers were used for the PCR. Measured with immunoSEQ multiplex PCR; TCRdb has only the in-frame clones, and not every one. Among a few hundred thousand clones, under 90% were seen once, and the ten largest hold roughly 0.31%. V and J are TRBV9 and TRBJ1-2; TRBD1 might be the D (6 bases). The sample consisted of PBMCs. The source is a girl aged 2 to 10 in good health and CMV-seronegative. CDR3: CASATGNSYGYTF. In nucleotides, the CDR3 is TGTGCCAGCGCAACAGGGAACAGCTATGGCTACACCTTC.